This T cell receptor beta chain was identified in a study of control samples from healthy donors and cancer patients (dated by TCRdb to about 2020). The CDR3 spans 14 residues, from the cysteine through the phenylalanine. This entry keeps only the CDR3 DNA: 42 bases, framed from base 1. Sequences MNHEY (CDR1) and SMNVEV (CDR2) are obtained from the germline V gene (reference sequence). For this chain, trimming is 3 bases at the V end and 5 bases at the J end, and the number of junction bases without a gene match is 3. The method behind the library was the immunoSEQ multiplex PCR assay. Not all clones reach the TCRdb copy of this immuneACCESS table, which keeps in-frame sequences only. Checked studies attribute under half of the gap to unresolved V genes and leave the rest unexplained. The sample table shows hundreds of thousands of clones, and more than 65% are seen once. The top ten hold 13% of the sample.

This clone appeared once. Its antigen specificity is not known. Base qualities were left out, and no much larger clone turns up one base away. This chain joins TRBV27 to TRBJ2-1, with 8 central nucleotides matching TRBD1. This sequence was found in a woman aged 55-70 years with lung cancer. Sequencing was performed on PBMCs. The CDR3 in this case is CASSFGQGNNEQFF. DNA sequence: TGTGCCAGCAGTTTCGGACAGGGAAACAATGAGCAGTTCTTC.